The present T cell receptor beta chain was sequenced within a study of blood T cell repertoires in COVID-19. Clinical history as reported by participants underpinned cohort assignment. A COVID-19 case had been met by exposed participants during the 2 weeks before study entry. This CDR3 has 15 amino acids. Germline assignment: CDR1 ENHRY and CDR2 SYGVKD. V was cut by 4 bases and J by 0 bases, with 9 bases left in between. As processed by the authors: Estimation of nucleated cell counts was performed using reference gene primer amplification. Here immunoSEQ multiplex PCR was the method, and the copy in TCRdb shows in-frame clones only, minus some. V, J and clone size derive from that table, while D and trimming were established from the DNA sequence. The table lists 270,000 or so clones, more than 85% of them singletons.

The sample consisted of PBMCs or T cells enriched from blood (not recorded which). The sequence came from a man aged 35 to 55 who had been exposed to COVID-19. The V and J genes are TRBV10-3 and TRBJ2-2; a weak D match, TRBD2 (5 bases). The CDR3 sequence: CAISGGPSNTGELFF. In DNA, the CDR3 is TGTGCCATCAGTGGCGGGCCATCGAACACCGGGGAGCTGTTTTTT.